Given below is one T cell receptor beta chain in context. This clonotype was detected a few times. Its antigen has not been determined. No qualities accompany the bases; no much larger clone lies one base away. The data were taken from a study of response to subunit inactivated influenza vaccine (dated by TCRdb to about 2018). Regarding the complete study: Deep quantitative T cell receptor repertoire profiling was used in the study to track responses to a trivalent subunit inactivated influenza vaccine.

Study-wide findings and limitations: It was suggested by the authors that each seasonal influenza vaccination may recruit only a limited number of new T cells.

Libraries were made using RT-PCR. TCRdb lists the instrument as Illumina HiSeq 2500. Starting from the raw public reads, TCRdb applied fastp trimming at Q25, assembled clones with MiXCR and retained in-frame beta chains. Merged by CDR3 protein, the rows form single entries marked with the most common genes and DNA. This sample has roughly 700,000 distinct CDR3 sequences in its table, and 15% to 19% of those were observed once. The ten top clones hold roughly 10% of the sample. Sequenced here: PBMCs from blood, sampled approximately 12 days after vaccination. This receptor was taken from a man aged 45 to 65 who received an inactivated influenza vaccine. Donor details come from another sample of the same person, matched by shared clones.

DNA sequence: TGTGCCAGCAGTTTAGGACCGTCCGAGGATGAAAAACTGTTTTTT. Protein translation: CASSLGPSEDEKLFF. The rearranged segments are TRBV28 and TRBJ1-4; confidence is insufficient to name the D gene. From cysteine to phenylalanine, the CDR3 is 15 amino acids long. Only the CDR3 DNA stays, 45 bases, in frame from base 1. The germline V gene yields MDHEN for CDR1 and SYDVKM for CDR2. V is clipped by 2 bases and J by 6 bases, and the sequence between their germline boundaries is 13 bases long.